This entry lists 4 T cell receptor beta chains sequenced from one sample in a study of T-cell memory formation after mild COVID-19. One entry per CDR3 protein, called by TCRdb with MiXCR from the 5' RACE reads. Among roughly 240,000 distinct CDR3 sequences listed, 15% to 20% were seen once. The sequencing sample was made of PBMCs or a T cell subset sorted from them (not recorded which). Receptors originate from a man younger than 35 who had mild COVID-19 (a few samples of this study predate the infection). Cell type and time point are not known.

The chain joins TRBV4-1 to TRBJ2-2; no reliable D call. Germline-derived CDR1 and CDR2 are MGHRA and YSYEKL. V dropped 1 base and J dropped 4 bases, with 10 bases sitting between them. The CDR3 covers 15 residues. The CDR3 reads CASSQGGSGTGELFF. DNA of the CDR3: TGCGCCAGCAGCCAAGGTGGTTCCGGCACCGGGGAGCTGTTTTTT.

This clonotype turned up a few times. The V gene is TRBV5-1, the J gene TRBJ2-3, with 9 nucleotides matching TRBD2. The CDR3 is made up of 15 amino acids. CDR1 and CDR2 (germline): SGHRS, YFSETQ. The J segment lost 2 bases and the V segment lost 3 bases, leaving 4 bases of the junction unmatched. In nucleotides, the CDR3 is TGCGCCAGCAGCTCTAGCGGGGCGCCCACAGATACGCAGTATTTT. Its protein is CASSSSGAPTDTQYF.

This clonotype was detected a few times. The J gene is TRBJ2-5, the V gene TRBV10-3; a weak D match, TRBD2 (6 bases). The V end lost 0 bases, the J end lost 8 bases, and 13 bases lay between the germline ends. This CDR3 has 14 amino acids. Germline-derived CDR1 and CDR2 are ENHRY and SYGVKD. CDR3 residues: CAISESTQGTTQYF. In DNA, the CDR3 is TGTGCCATCAGTGAGTCTACGCAAGGGACTACCCAGTACTTC.

The sample holds a few counts of this clonotype. The chain links TRBV5-6 to TRBJ1-5; TRBD1 matches at 10 bases. CDR3 size: 14 residues. Germline V CDR1 and CDR2: SGHDT, YYEEEE. The trim removed 4 bases at V and 10 bases at J, leaving 8 bases unmatched. The CDR3 protein is CASSPGQGVRPQHF. CDR3 in DNA: TGTGCCAGCAGCCCTGGACAGGGGGTCAGACCCCAGCATTTT.